A selection of T cell receptor beta chains follows, all from one sample in a study of cytomegalovirus exposure and HLA in healthy donors. TCRdb's table, derived via immunoSEQ multiplex PCR, lists solely in-frame clones and lacks some. The sample holds 140,000 or so clones, around four fifths seen once. Specimen: PBMCs. These receptors were obtained from a male donor in good health and CMV-seronegative. CDR3s include the opening cysteine and the closing phenylalanine or tryptophan. D genes are given only for firm matches. Rows give clone size only sometimes, using once, few, many, or a class for an expanded clone.

clone_size j_call d_call v_call cdr3_length cdr3_aa cdr3_nt
- TRBJ1-1 - TRBV27 13 CASSSHRQQEAFF TGTGCCAGCAGTTCCCACCGACAGCAAGAAGCTTTCTTT
- TRBJ1-4 TRBD1 TRBV19 18 CASTSPGTGGATNEKLFF TGTGCCAGTACTTCACCCGGGACAGGGGGCGCGACTAATGAAAAACTGTTTTTT
few TRBJ2-7 TRBD1 TRBV7-9 13 CASSYDRGYEQYF TGTGCCAGCAGCTACGACAGGGGCTACGAGCAGTACTTC
once TRBJ1-5 - TRBV28 13 CASSQGSNQPQHF TGTGCCAGCTCTCAGGGTAGCAATCAGCCCCAGCATTTT
- TRBJ1-1 TRBD1 TRBV27 14 CASSEWTGNTEAFF TGTGCCAGCAGTGAATGGACAGGGAACACTGAAGCTTTCTTT
- TRBJ2-2 - TRBV7-9 13 CASSLEQTGELFF TGTGCCAGCAGCTTAGAACAGACCGGGGAGCTGTTTTTT
- TRBJ1-2 - TRBV29-1 13 CSATPGVNYGYTF TGCAGCGCTACCCCAGGGGTTAACTATGGCTACACCTTC
- TRBJ2-3 - TRBV4-1 16 CASSQRGSEPTDTQYF TGCGCCAGCAGCCAACGCGGGTCTGAGCCCACAGATACGCAGTATTTT
- TRBJ2-7 - TRBV5-3 12 CARSCRGGQQYF TGTGCCAGAAGCTGCAGGGGCGGGCAGCAGTACTTC
- TRBJ2-7 TRBD1 TRBV7-9 16 CASSLGSGQGAWEQYF TGTGCCAGCAGCTTAGGCTCCGGCCAGGGGGCGTGGGAGCAGTACTTC
- TRBJ1-4 - TRBV9 16 CASSVEARGAGEKLFF TGTGCCAGCAGCGTAGAGGCCCGGGGGGCGGGTGAAAAACTGTTTTTT
- TRBJ2-5 TRBD2 TRBV2 14 CASSLGLGLETQYF TGTGCCAGCAGTCTAGGACTAGGGCTGGAGACCCAGTACTTC
- TRBJ2-1 - TRBV4-2 15 CASSQDRGKYNEQFF TGTGCCAGCAGCCAAGATCGGGGGAAGTACAATGAGCAGTTCTTC
- TRBJ2-3 TRBD1 TRBV5-6 16 CASSELGQGAKNTQYF TGTGCCAGCAGCGAATTAGGACAGGGGGCGAAAAATACGCAGTATTTT
- TRBJ2-2 - TRBV7-2 16 CASSPPVVLNTGELFF TGTGCCAGCAGCCCACCAGTTGTCTTGAACACCGGGGAGCTGTTTTTT
- TRBJ1-2 TRBD1 TRBV7-6 15 CASSSRQGTRYGYTF TGTGCCAGCAGCTCGCGACAGGGAACCCGCTATGGCTACACCTTC
once TRBJ2-7 - TRBV5-1 14 CASSLGQGGYEQYF TGCGCCAGCAGCTTGGGCCAGGGGGGCTACGAGCAGTACTTC
once TRBJ2-1 TRBD2 TRBV18 14 CASSPLAGGGEQFF TGTGCCAGCTCACCCTTAGCGGGGGGCGGGGAGCAGTTCTTC
- TRBJ1-2 TRBD1 TRBV5-6 15 CASSSPGQGGYGYTF TGTGCCAGCAGCTCGCCGGGACAGGGGGGCTATGGCTACACCTTC
- TRBJ1-1 - TRBV9 15 CASSVSIGGFTEAFF TGTGCCAGCAGCGTATCTATAGGGGGTTTCACTGAAGCTTTCTTT
once TRBJ2-7 - TRBV5-8 14 CASSLTRNHYEQYF TGTGCCAGCAGCTTAACTAGGAACCACTACGAGCAGTACTTC
- TRBJ1-2 - TRBV7-3 16 CASSLGGTAPNYGYTF TGTGCCAGCAGCTTAGGGGGGACCGCGCCTAACTATGGCTACACCTTC
- TRBJ2-2 TRBD1 TRBV10-3 15 CAISPGQGNTGELFF TGTGCCATCAGTCCGGGACAGGGGAACACCGGGGAGCTGTTTTTT
- TRBJ2-7 - TRBV7-9 13 CASSVHTSYEQYF TGTGCCAGCAGCGTCCACACCTCCTACGAGCAGTACTTC
once TRBJ2-7 - TRBV7-8 13 CASSFGGGDEQYF TGTGCCAGCAGCTTTGGGGGAGGTGACGAGCAGTACTTC
- TRBJ2-3 TRBD1 TRBV27 12 CASKTGADTQYF TGTGCCAGCAAGACAGGGGCAGATACGCAGTATTTT
once TRBJ2-7 - TRBV19 12 CASSTGFREQYF TGTGCCAGTAGTACAGGGTTCCGCGAGCAGTACTTC
once TRBJ1-2 - TRBV6-1 14 CASSPGRQSSGYTF TGTGCCAGCAGCCCTGGGAGACAAAGCAGCGGCTACACCTTC
- TRBJ2-3 TRBD2 TRBV13 18 CASSLGGEGGVDTDTQYF TGTGCCAGCAGCTTAGGCGGTGAGGGAGGGGTCGACACAGATACGCAGTATTTT